The 22 T cell receptor beta chains given below trace back to one sample, sequenced in a study of T-cell memory formation after mild COVID-19. TCRdb reanalysed the 5' RACE reads using MiXCR and keeps one entry per CDR3 protein. Counted here are roughly 600,000 distinct CDR3 sequences, roughly 17% occurring once; the ten biggest clones make up 12%. The sequenced material came from PBMCs or a T cell subset sorted from them (not recorded which). Receptors originate from an adult woman who had mild COVID-19 (a few samples of this study predate the infection). Cell type and time point are not known.

The rearrangement joins TRBV19 to TRBJ2-2; no reliable D call. This CDR3 is 16 amino acids long. CDR1 LNHDA and CDR2 SQIVND come from the germline V gene (reference sequence). Deletions cut 3 bases from V and 3 bases from J, with 14 bases between. The CDR3 reads CASSIRPEQYTGELFF. The CDR3 DNA follows: TGTGCCAGTAGTATTCGCCCTGAGCAATACACCGGGGAGCTGTTTTTT.

To note about this clonotype: Given a much more abundant clone one base away, this may be a read error. The rearrangement uses TRBV2 and TRBJ1-1; TRBD1 might be the D (5 bases). From germline, CDR1 is SNHLY and CDR2 FYNNEI. The CDR3 is 15 residues long. CDR3 in amino acids: CDSHPQGSRNTEAFF. For the CDR3, the DNA is TGTGACAGCCACCCCCAGGGATCGCGAAACACTGAAGCTTTCTTT.

In this sample, this clonotype turned up a few times. This rearrangement joins TRBV6-5 to TRBJ2-7; 9 bases agree with TRBD1. V trimming: 8 bases; J trimming: 1 base; junction bases outside the gene matches: 6. Germline V CDR1 and CDR2: MNHEY, SVGAGI. The CDR3 loop spans 14 amino acids. The CDR3 nucleotides are TGTGCCAGCGGTACCGGGACAGGGTCCTACGAGCAGTACTTC. This sequence encodes CASGTGTGSYEQYF.

Many counts were recorded for this clonotype. The V call is TRBV20-1, the J call TRBJ2-1; 14 bases match TRBD2. Germline CDR1 is DFQATT and CDR2 is SNEGSKA (reference sequence). CDR3 length equals 14 residues. With V trimmed by 7 bases and J by 5 bases, 4 bases remained unmatched. CDR3 in DNA: TGCAGTGTTAGGACTAGCGGGAGGAACAATGAGCAGTTCTTC. It codes for CSVRTSGRNNEQFF.

This chain uses TRBV12-3 or TRBV12-4 with TRBJ1-5, with 9 bases lining up with TRBD1. The CDR3 runs 16 residues. The V and J ends lost 5 bases and 2 bases, in that order; junction bases with no gene match: 7. CDR3 in amino acids: CASSATGGRGNQPQHF. The CDR3 DNA follows: TGTGCCAGCAGTGCTACAGGGGGCAGGGGCAATCAGCCCCAGCATTTT.

The genes are TRBV6-2 or TRBV6-3 and TRBJ2-7; D is perhaps TRBD1 (8 bases). Looked up from germline, CDR1 is MNHEY and CDR2 is SVGEGT. This CDR3 contains 16 residues. Trimming stripped 2 bases from V and 5 bases from J, with 19 bases between. The CDR3 loop is CASSYPIGQGGDEQYF. The CDR3 bases are TGTGCCAGCAGTTACCCGATTGGACAGGGAGGGGACGAGCAGTACTTC.

V is TRBV5-5 and J is TRBJ2-3; possible D gene TRBD2, 5 bases. Germline CDR1 and CDR2: SGHKS and YYEKEE (reference sequence). The CDR3 is made up of 18 amino acids. Trimming left V 0 bases short and J 0 bases short, with 17 bases between. The CDR3 reads CASSLERTRPYSTDTQYF. In DNA form, the CDR3 reads TGTGCCAGCAGCTTGGAGCGGACGCGACCCTATAGCACAGATACGCAGTATTTT. Based on the CDR3 plus reference TRBV5-5 and TRBJ2-3, the full variable domain is DAGVTQSPTHLIKTRGQQVTLRCSPISGHKSVSWYQQVLGQGPQFIFQYYEKEERGRGNFPDRFSARQFPNYSSELNVNALLLGDSALYLCASSLERTRPYSTDTQYFGPGTRLTVL.

This clonotype was counted between two and nine times. V usage is TRBV27 and J usage is TRBJ2-5; tentative D call: TRBD2 (5 bases). The ends were cut back, 5 bases at V and 0 bases at J, with 16 bases in the middle. The CDR3 runs to 16 residues. Looked up from germline, CDR1 is MNHEY and CDR2 is SMNVEV (reference sequence). The CDR3 is CASSPMRAGYQETQYF. The CDR3 nucleotides are TGTGCCAGCAGTCCGATGAGGGCCGGGTACCAAGAGACCCAGTACTTC.

The CDR3 sequence: CASSTGTLLDGYTF. The CDR3 nucleotides are TGTGCCAGCTCGACAGGGACATTACTTGATGGCTACACCTTC. The genes are TRBV18 and TRBJ1-2; 7 bases are shared with TRBD1. With 6 bases clipped from V and 6 bases from J, the junction kept 10 bases outside the gene matches. CDR1 and CDR2 from the germline V gene are KGHSH and LQKENI. The CDR3 is made up of 14 amino acids.

In DNA form, the CDR3 reads TGTGCCAGCAGTTTTGATGGGAACTCCTACGAGCAGTACTTC. Amino acid sequence: CASSFDGNSYEQYF. This chain connects TRBV27 to TRBJ2-7; no clear D gene. V lost 3 bases and J 0 bases, leaving 9 bases between the germline ends. The germline CDR1 and CDR2 sequences are MNHEY and SMNVEV (reference sequence). The CDR3 length is 14 residues.

This clonotype was recorded many times. The rearrangement joins TRBV6-2 or TRBV6-3 to TRBJ2-3, with D perhaps assigned TRBD1 or TRBD2 (5 bases each). This CDR3 comprises 12 residues. Trimming cost V 6 bases and J 12 bases, with 16 bases left between them. CDR1 and CDR2 (germline): MNHEY, SVGEGT. In DNA form, the CDR3 reads TGTGCCAGCAGCCTCGGGACGGCGCCCCAGTATTTT. Residues: CASSLGTAPQYF.

This clonotype was found a few times. This sequence joins TRBV12-3 or TRBV12-4 and TRBJ2-1, with D unresolved. The V and J ends lost 3 bases and 6 bases respectively, with 15 bases between them. This CDR3 contains 15 residues. CDR3 sequence: CASSFGLRGFNEQFF. The DNA for the CDR3 is TGTGCCAGCAGTTTCGGGCTGAGAGGCTTCAATGAGCAGTTCTTC.

The rearrangement joins TRBV19 to TRBJ1-2; perhaps TRBD1 as D (5 bases). This CDR3 comprises 15 residues. Trimming shortened V by 3 bases and J by 6 bases, and 17 bases separated the two germline ends. Germline V gene sequence: CDR1 LNHDA, CDR2 SQIVND (reference sequence). CDR3 DNA: TGTGCCAGTAGTATGTGGCAGGGCGGCTTCGATGGCTACACCTTC. It specifies CASSMWQGGFDGYTF.

This clonotype showed up just a few times. The J gene is TRBJ2-3, the V gene TRBV19; 14 bases are shared with TRBD2. CDR1 and CDR2 from the germline V gene are LNHDA and SQIVND (reference sequence). V lost 5 bases and J lost 0; bases outside the gene matches: 4. The CDR3 length is 17 residues. This CDR3 is CASSWTSGRSSTDTQYF. The CDR3 DNA follows: TGTGCCAGTAGTTGGACTAGCGGGAGGTCTAGCACAGATACGCAGTATTTT. The whole variable domain, filled in from reference TRBV19 and TRBJ2-3, reads DGGITQSPKYLFRKEGQNVTLSCEQNLNHDAMYWYRQDPGQGLRLIYYSQIVNDFQKGDIAEGYSVSREKKESFPLTVTSAQKNPTAFYLCASSWTSGRSSTDTQYFGPGTRLTVL.

This clonotype turned up a few times. The chain employs TRBV15 and TRBJ2-7; a possible D gene is TRBD1 (6 bases). From germline, CDR1 is LNHNV and CDR2 YYDKDF (reference sequence). V lost 3 bases and J lost 2, with 14 bases in between. The CDR3 contains 15 residues. The CDR3 region is CATSSSEGTTYEQYF. DNA of the CDR3: TGTGCCACCAGCAGTTCCGAAGGGACAACCTACGAGCAGTACTTC.

This clonotype occurred a few times. This chain connects TRBV20-1 to TRBJ2-7, with D hard to call. The germline V gene encodes CDR1 DFQATT and CDR2 SNEGSKA (reference sequence). V dropped 1 base and J dropped 0 bases, with 16 bases sitting between them. CDR3 length: 16 residues. The CDR3 here is CSARGGSYPYSYEQYF. The DNA of the CDR3 is TGCAGTGCTAGAGGTGGCTCTTACCCATACTCCTACGAGCAGTACTTC.

The J gene is TRBJ2-1, the V gene TRBV5-1; D may be TRBD2 (6 bases). The germline V gene has CDR1 SGHRS and CDR2 YFSETQ. V was trimmed by 2 bases and J by 0 bases, leaving 9 bases between them. This CDR3 is 15 amino acids long. The CDR3 DNA follows: TGCGCCAGCAGCTTATTAGCGGCCTCCTACAATGAGCAGTTCTTC. Its protein is CASSLLAASYNEQFF.

The chain combines TRBV11-2 with TRBJ1-1; D not certain. The CDR3 length is 12 residues. Trimming shortened V by 2 bases and J by 9 bases, and 10 bases separated the two germline ends. CDR1 is SGHAT, CDR2 FQNNGV, per germline. The CDR3 here is CASSLRPNKAFF. CDR3 in DNA: TGTGCCAGCAGCTTACGCCCCAACAAAGCTTTCTTT.

This clonotype showed up just a few times. V gene TRBV5-1 combines with J gene TRBJ2-1; 10 bases agree with TRBD2. Trimming took 2 bases from V and 4 from J; bases not matched to a gene: 12. The CDR3 is 18 residues long. From germline, CDR1 is SGHRS and CDR2 YFSETQ. CDR3 amino acids: CASSFLGLAASTYNEQFF. CDR3 nucleotides: TGCGCCAGCAGCTTTCTTGGACTAGCGGCCTCCACTTACAATGAGCAGTTCTTC.

The rearrangement uses TRBV29-1 and TRBJ2-6; 8 bases map to TRBD1. The CDR3 sequence is 17 residues long. Germline CDR1 is SQVTM and CDR2 is ANQGSEA. J was trimmed by 0 bases and V by 4 bases; bases with no gene match: 8. The CDR3 spells CSVALGTGLSGANVLTF. CDR3 in DNA: TGCAGCGTTGCTCTAGGGACAGGTCTCTCTGGGGCCAACGTCCTGACTTTC.

This clonotype appeared a few times. V is TRBV18 and J is TRBJ1-5; D unresolved. V was shortened by 8 bases and J by 4 bases, with 12 bases between the two germline ends. The CDR3 totals 13 residues. Germline loops: CDR1 KGHSH, CDR2 LQKENI. CDR3 residues: CASSPGRNQPQHF. As DNA, the CDR3 is TGTGCCAGCAGCCCAGGACGGAATCAGCCCCAGCATTTT.

This clonotype has at least ten counts. The CDR3 coding sequence is TGCGCCAGCAGCTTAGGGGACGGTGAGCAGTTCTTC. The encoded protein is CASSLGDGEQFF. The genes are TRBV5-1 and TRBJ2-1, with D possibly being TRBD1 or TRBD2 (5 bases each). The V gene's germline CDR1 is SGHRS and CDR2 YFSETQ. The V gene lost 2 bases and the J gene lost 9 bases, with 9 bases spanning the gap. The CDR3 covers 12 residues.